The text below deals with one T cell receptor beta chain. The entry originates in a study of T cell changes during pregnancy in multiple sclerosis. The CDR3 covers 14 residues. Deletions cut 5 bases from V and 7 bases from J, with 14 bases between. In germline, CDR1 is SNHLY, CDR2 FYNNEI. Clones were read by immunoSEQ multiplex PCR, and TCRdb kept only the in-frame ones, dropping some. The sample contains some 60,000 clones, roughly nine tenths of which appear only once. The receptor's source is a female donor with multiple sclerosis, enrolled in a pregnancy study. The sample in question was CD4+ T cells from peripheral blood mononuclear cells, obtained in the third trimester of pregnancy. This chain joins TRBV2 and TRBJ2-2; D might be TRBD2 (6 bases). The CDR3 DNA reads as TGTGCCAGCAGTCAAGAAATGGGGGGCGGGGAGCTGTTTTTT. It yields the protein CASSQEMGGGELFF.